This TCR beta chain was sequenced for a study of blood T cell repertoires in COVID-19. Study at large: COVID-19 samples from acute and convalescent phases originated in the United States, Italy and Spain. PBMCs, B-cell-depleted T cells, or T cells were the source of the cDNA or gDNA that made up the material.

Original handling: Estimated nucleated cell counts came from reference gene primer amplification. TCRdb's copy holds only in-frame clones and misses some; the assay was immunoSEQ multiplex PCR. V and J calls and clone size are given by that table; D and trimming were obtained from the DNA. Among 200,000 to 250,000 clones listed, 70% to 90% were seen once. Germline V CDR1 and CDR2: MNHEY, SVGAGI. The length of the CDR3 is 13 residues. V gave up 6 bases and J gave up 6 bases; unmatched junction bases: 1. This clonotype was obtained from a woman aged 18 to 35 who had recovered from COVID-19. Sequencing was done on a sample of peripheral blood. This chain links TRBV6-5 with TRBJ2-2, with TRBD1 matching 10 bases. In DNA, the CDR3 is TGTGCCAGCAGGGGGACAGGGGCCGGGGAGCTGTTTTTT. Protein: CASRGTGAGELFF.